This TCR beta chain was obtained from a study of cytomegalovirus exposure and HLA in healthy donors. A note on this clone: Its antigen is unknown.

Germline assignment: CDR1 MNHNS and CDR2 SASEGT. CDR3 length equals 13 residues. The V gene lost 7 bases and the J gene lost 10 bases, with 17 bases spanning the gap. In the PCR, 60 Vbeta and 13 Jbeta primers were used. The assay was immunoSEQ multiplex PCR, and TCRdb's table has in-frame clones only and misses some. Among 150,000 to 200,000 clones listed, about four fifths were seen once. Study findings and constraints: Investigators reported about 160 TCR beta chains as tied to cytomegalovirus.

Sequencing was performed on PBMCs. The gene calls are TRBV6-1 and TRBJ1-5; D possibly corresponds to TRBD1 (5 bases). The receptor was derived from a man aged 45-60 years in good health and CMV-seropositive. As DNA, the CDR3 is TGTGCCAGCACCTCTACGGCTGGGGCACCCCAGCATTTT. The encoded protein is CASTSTAGAPQHF.